The sequence of this T cell receptor (beta chain) was determined in a study of preoperative IRX-2 immunotherapy in early breast cancer. Germline CDR1 reads SQVTM; CDR2 reads ANQGSEA. The CDR3 sequence is 12 residues long. V lost 5 bases and J lost 3; bases outside the gene matches: 1. Treatment indicated: preoperative locoregional IRX-2 cytokine immunotherapy. Patients received preoperative, locoregional IRX-2 cytokine immunotherapy in a phase Ib study. Sequencing used immunoSEQ multiplex PCR; TCRdb keeps in-frame clones, though not all of them. Of fewer than 25,000 clones in the sample, 70% to 90% are singletons; the top ten hold approximately 26%.

The receptor was isolated from a human donor with breast cancer. The rearrangement links TRBV29-1 to TRBJ1-3, with 7 bases fitting TRBD1. The sequencing here drew on tumor tissue, taken after IRX-2 immunotherapy. The chain's CDR3 is CSVSGGGNTIYF. CDR3 DNA: TGCAGCGTTTCAGGGGGTGGAAACACCATATATTTT.